This entry lists 21 T cell receptor beta chains sequenced from one sample in a study of technical replicates of blood from a few donors. The table came from immunoSEQ multiplex PCR; TCRdb's copy has only in-frame clones and leaves some out. The data hold some 14,000 clones, with roughly 77% observed a single time. The sequenced sample was PBMCs. Source of these receptors: a human donor in good health.

This chain joins TRBV18 and TRBJ1-1; a weak D match, TRBD1 (5 bases). V lost 4 bases, J lost 2 bases, and 20 bases lay in between. CDR1 KGHSH and CDR2 LQKENI come from the germline V gene. There are 17 residues in the CDR3. The CDR3 here is CASSLADLPGLNTEAFF. The CDR3 DNA is TGTGCCAGCTCACTCGCCGACCTTCCGGGACTCAACACTGAAGCTTTCTTT.

The chain employs TRBV10-3 and TRBJ2-7; maybe TRBD1 (6 bases). Trimming removed 4 bases from V and 1 base from J, with 8 bases in between. The CDR3 runs 13 residues. Germline-derived CDR1 and CDR2 are ENHRY and SYGVKD. The DNA of the CDR3 is TGTGCCATCAGTGGACAGGAATCCTACGAGCAGTACTTC. Translation gives CAISGQESYEQYF.

The J gene is TRBJ2-1, the V gene TRBV6-5; D gene uncertain. The germline CDR1 and CDR2 sequences are MNHEY and SVGAGI. This CDR3 has 13 residues. With 7 bases removed from V and 4 bases from J, the gap between germline ends came to 11 bases. The CDR3 DNA reads TGTGCCAGCACCGCGACTGCATACAATGAGCAGTTCTTC. Its translation: CASTATAYNEQFF.

The rearrangement links TRBV28 to TRBJ2-1, with 11 positions matching TRBD2. Per germline, CDR1 MDHEN and CDR2 SYDVKM. The CDR3 has 14 residues. J lost 5 bases, V lost 7 bases, and 4 bases had no gene match. This CDR3 is CASIGTSGNNEQFF. CDR3 DNA: TGTGCCAGCATTGGGACTAGCGGAAACAATGAGCAGTTCTTC.

The chain links TRBV28 to TRBJ1-5; TRBD1 is a possible D gene (5 bases). CDR3 size: 18 residues. Trimming took 5 bases from V and 2 from J, leaving 22 bases between them. The V gene's germline CDR1 is MDHEN and CDR2 SYDVKM. The CDR3 region is CASSPPIRAGGGNQPQHF. CDR3 sequence (DNA): TGTGCCAGCAGTCCTCCAATCCGAGCGGGGGGGGGCAATCAGCCCCAGCATTTT.

This clone was seen once. The chain joins TRBV9 to TRBJ2-3, with 10 positions matching TRBD2. J lost 12 bases, V lost 4 bases, and 17 bases had no gene match. The CDR3 is made up of 16 amino acids. Germline V CDR1 and CDR2: SGDLS, YYNGEE. The CDR3 sequence is CASSFATGTSDSPQYF. In DNA form, the CDR3 reads TGTGCCAGCAGCTTTGCAACCGGGACTAGCGATTCCCCCCAGTATTTT.

V is TRBV29-1 and J is TRBJ2-1, with 8 bases lining up with TRBD1. Trimming cost V 5 bases and J 8 bases; bases outside gene matches: 5. The germline V gene encodes CDR1 SQVTM and CDR2 ANQGSEA. This CDR3 comprises 12 residues. For the CDR3, the DNA is TGCAGCGTTAAGGACAGGGTATATGAGCAGTTCTTC. Its translation: CSVKDRVYEQFF.

The V and J genes are TRBV2 and TRBJ2-5, with 9 bases fitting TRBD2. The germline V gene has CDR1 SNHLY and CDR2 FYNNEI. Trimming cost V 2 bases and J 5 bases; bases outside gene matches: 3. The CDR3 sequence is 14 residues long. For the CDR3, the DNA is TGTGCCAGCAGTGAATTAACTAGCGGGGAGACCCAGTACTTC. Its translation is CASSELTSGETQYF.

This clone appeared once. V is TRBV19 and J is TRBJ2-1; D unresolved. Looked up from germline, CDR1 is LNHDA and CDR2 is SQIVND (reference sequence). This CDR3 contains 15 residues. V shed 1 base and J shed 4 bases, with 11 bases lying between them. The CDR3 protein is CASSIVPGPYNEQFF. The CDR3 nucleotides read TGTGCCAGTAGTATAGTGCCAGGCCCGTACAATGAGCAGTTCTTC. Based on the CDR3 plus reference TRBV19 and TRBJ2-1, the full variable domain is DGGITQSPKYLFRKEGQNVTLSCEQNLNHDAMYWYRQDPGQGLRLIYYSQIVNDFQKGDIAEGYSVSREKKESFPLTVTSAQKNPTAFYLCASSIVPGPYNEQFFGPGTRLTVL.

The V gene is TRBV6-4, the J gene TRBJ1-2; TRBD1 is a possible D gene (6 bases). In germline, CDR1 is MRHNA, CDR2 SNTAGT. Trimming removed 5 bases from V and 4 bases from J, with 11 bases in between. The length of the CDR3 is 13 residues. DNA of the CDR3: TGTGCCAGCAGTACAGGGCTGGGCTATGGCTACACCTTC. Translated, it gives CASSTGLGYGYTF.

V is TRBV4-2 and J is TRBJ2-3; 8 bases map to TRBD2. The V and J ends lost 4 bases and 2 bases, in that order; junction bases with no gene match: 8. The CDR3 spans 16 residues. Per the germline V gene, CDR1 is LGHNA and CDR2 is YNFKEQ. The CDR3 DNA reads TGTGCCAGCAGCCCCGTTAGCGGGATGATCACAGATACGCAGTATTTT. It encodes CASSPVSGMITDTQYF.

The chain couples TRBV5-1 to TRBJ2-3; D gene uncertain. The ends were cut back, 2 bases at V and 0 bases at J, with 10 bases in the middle. Germline CDR1 is SGHRS and CDR2 is YFSETQ. CDR3 size: 15 residues. This CDR3 reads CASSFHSPSTDTQYF. Here the CDR3 DNA reads TGCGCCAGCAGCTTCCACAGCCCTAGCACAGATACGCAGTATTTT.

A note on this clone: Different DNA sequences within this sample yield the same CDR3. The V and J genes are TRBV9 and TRBJ2-1; TRBD1 aligns across 8 bases. CDR1 and CDR2 from the germline V gene are SGDLS and YYNGEE. The V and J ends lost 4 bases and 10 bases, in that order; junction bases with no gene match: 10. The length of the CDR3 is 14 residues. The CDR3 sequence: CASSPRQGAGEQFF. The CDR3 nucleotides are TGTGCCAGCAGCCCCCGCCAGGGGGCAGGGGAGCAGTTCTTC.

The CDR3 sequence: CASRSTGGRNEQFF. CDR3 DNA: TGTGCCAGCAGGTCGACAGGGGGCAGAAATGAGCAGTTCTTC. The chain is built from TRBV7-2 and TRBJ2-1, with 10 positions matching TRBD1. Unmatched junction bases numbered 6, after V lost 6 bases and J lost 7 bases. This CDR3 is built from 14 residues. Germline values: CDR1 SGHTA, CDR2 FQGNSA.

This chain connects TRBV27 to TRBJ2-1; TRBD1 agrees at 7 bases. V dropped 3 bases and J dropped 14; count of bases not matched to a gene: 19. Germline V gene lookup returns CDR1 MNHEY and CDR2 SMNVEV (reference sequence). CDR3 length equals 16 residues. The CDR3 region is CASSFSGTDGFGREFF. Here the CDR3 DNA reads TGTGCCAGCAGTTTCTCCGGGACAGACGGTTTTGGGCGCGAGTTCTTC.

The CDR3 nucleotides are TGTGCCAGCAGCGTTACCGGGACAGGGGAACAGCCCCAGCATTTT. As protein: CASSVTGTGEQPQHF. The chain uses TRBV21-1 and TRBJ1-5; TRBD1 reflects the table's D call only, with no check against the DNA. TRBV21-1 is designated a pseudogene. The CDR3 spans 15 residues.

The V and J genes are TRBV6-4 and TRBJ2-1; a weak D match, TRBD2 (6 bases). V was shortened by 5 bases and J by 5 bases, with 10 bases between the two germline ends. Germline CDR1 reads MRHNA; CDR2 reads SNTAGT. The CDR3 consists of 13 residues. In DNA form, the CDR3 reads TGTGCCAGCAGTTCCGGGACTCACAATGAGCAGTTCTTC. Protein: CASSSGTHNEQFF.

The rearrangement uses TRBV27 and TRBJ2-5; D is unclear. Germline CDR1 is MNHEY and CDR2 is SMNVEV (reference sequence). V was shortened by 3 bases and J by 4 bases, with 18 bases between the two germline ends. The CDR3 is 16 amino acids. DNA of the CDR3: TGTGCCAGCAGTTTTTCGGTAGCCCGGCCGATAGAGACCCAGTACTTC. Translated: CASSFSVARPIETQYF.

By frequency in the sample, this clone is medium-sized. This sequence joins TRBV15 and TRBJ2-7; maybe TRBD2 (5 bases). The CDR3 covers 18 residues. The germline V gene encodes CDR1 LNHNV and CDR2 YYDKDF (reference sequence). V dropped 0 bases and J dropped 3 bases, with 21 bases sitting between them. CDR3 sequence: CATSRERYPYGMGYEQYF. For the CDR3, the DNA is TGTGCCACCAGCAGAGAAAGATACCCCTACGGGATGGGCTACGAGCAGTACTTC.

The chain uses TRBV5-6 and TRBJ1-5; TRBD1 is a possible D gene (5 bases). CDR3 length: 13 residues. CDR1 and CDR2 from the germline V gene are SGHDT and YYEEEE. The V end lost 0 bases, the J end lost 11 bases, and 12 bases lay between the germline ends. The CDR3 loop is CASSLGGVQAQHF. The CDR3 bases are TGTGCCAGCAGCTTGGGGGGGGTCCAGGCCCAGCATTTT.

This clone was detected only a few times. This chain links TRBV5-1 with TRBJ1-1, with D hard to call. Per germline, CDR1 SGHRS and CDR2 YFSETQ. The CDR3 contains 12 residues. Trimming shortened V by 4 bases and J by 6 bases, and 10 bases separated the two germline ends. This chain's CDR3 is CASSQVGAEAFF. The CDR3 DNA is TGCGCCAGCAGCCAAGTCGGGGCTGAAGCTTTCTTT.